These 4 T cell receptor beta chains were all obtained from the same sample, sequenced in a study of identical twins. TCRdb reprocessed the 5' RACE reads with MiXCR, giving one entry per CDR3 protein. Among about 890,000 distinct CDR3 sequences listed, roughly an eighth were seen once. This sample also belongs to another study, concerning yellow fever vaccine responses in identical twins.

The sample taken for sequencing was PBMCs. The receptors here all came from a woman aged 18-29 years in good health.

The chain is built from TRBV6-1 and TRBJ2-1; TRBD2 matches at 10 bases. CDR1 MNHNS and CDR2 SASEGT come from the germline V gene. This CDR3 has 18 amino acids. J gave up 3 bases and V 7 bases, and 15 bases lay outside the gene matches. CDR3 sequence: CASTLGASGGLFYNEQFF. In DNA, the CDR3 is TGTGCCAGCACCCTAGGGGCTAGCGGGGGCCTCTTCTACAATGAGCAGTTCTTC.

This clonotype was counted between two and nine times. V usage is TRBV4-1 and J usage is TRBJ2-1; D gene unclear. The CDR3 runs 14 residues. V shed 4 bases and J shed 10 bases, with 17 bases lying between them. Germline V gene sequence: CDR1 MGHRA, CDR2 YSYEKL. DNA for the CDR3: TGCGCCAGCAGCCCCCCCCGACCCACCGGGGAGCAGTTCTTC. Translating gives CASSPPRPTGEQFF.

This clonotype occurred a few times. The chain employs TRBV6-1 and TRBJ1-5; unclear D gene. The germline V gene encodes CDR1 MNHNS and CDR2 SASEGT. V lost 2 bases, J lost 5 bases, and 7 bases lay in between. The CDR3 consists of 13 residues. Here the CDR3 reads CASSEYRHQPQHF. The DNA for the CDR3 is TGTGCCAGCAGTGAATACAGACATCAGCCCCAGCATTTT.

The V and J genes are TRBV12-3 or TRBV12-4 and TRBJ2-1, with unresolved D. This CDR3 region has 14 residues. V shed 2 bases and J shed 4 bases, with 9 bases lying between them. The CDR3 nucleotides read TGTGCCAGCAGTTTATATAGTGTGTACAATGAGCAGTTCTTC. Amino acids: CASSLYSVYNEQFF.